The T cell receptor (beta chain) described here comes from a study of shared clonotypes between healthy human individuals. The study ran the assay at deep level. The protocol was immunoSEQ multiplex PCR, while the TCRdb copy is restricted to in-frame clones and leaves out a portion. Among about 870,000 clones, more than 85% were seen once, and the ten largest hold more than 20%. CDR3 size: 18 residues. Germline loops: CDR1 SEHNR, CDR2 FQNEAQ (reference sequence). Trimming took off 5 bases at V and 0 bases at J, with 21 bases between the two ends. CD8 cells classed as naive were CD45RO-negative and positively selected for CCR7, excluding terminally differentiated effector memory CD45RA+ cells.

Sequencing input: naive CD8+ T cells sorted from blood. This clonotype was obtained from a man younger than 45 in good health. The J gene is TRBJ2-3, the V gene TRBV7-9, with D perhaps TRBD1 or TRBD2 (6 bases each). The CDR3 region has the DNA TGTGCCAGCAGCGCTCCTTTAGGGGGGTCCTCTAGCACAGATACGCAGTATTTT. Translation: CASSAPLGGSSSTDTQYF.